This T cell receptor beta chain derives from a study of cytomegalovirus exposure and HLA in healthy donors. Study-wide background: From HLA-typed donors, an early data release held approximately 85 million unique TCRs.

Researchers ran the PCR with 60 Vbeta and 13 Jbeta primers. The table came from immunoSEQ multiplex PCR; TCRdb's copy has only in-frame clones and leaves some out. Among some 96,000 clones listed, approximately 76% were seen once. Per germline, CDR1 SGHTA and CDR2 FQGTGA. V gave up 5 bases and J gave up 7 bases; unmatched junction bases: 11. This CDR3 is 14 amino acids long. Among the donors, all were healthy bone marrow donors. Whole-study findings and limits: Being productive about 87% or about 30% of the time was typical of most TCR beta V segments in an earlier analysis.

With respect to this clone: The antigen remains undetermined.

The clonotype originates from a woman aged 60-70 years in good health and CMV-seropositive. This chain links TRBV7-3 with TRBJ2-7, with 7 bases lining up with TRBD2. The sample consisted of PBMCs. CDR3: CASSPQTSWGEQYF. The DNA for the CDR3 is TGTGCCAGCAGCCCGCAGACTAGCTGGGGGGAGCAGTACTTC. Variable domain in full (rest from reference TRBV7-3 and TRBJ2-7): GAGVSQTPSNKVTEKGKYVELRCDPISGHTALYWYRQSLGQGPEFLIYFQGTGAADDSGLPNDRFFAVRPEGSVSTLKIQRTERGDSAVYLCASSPQTSWGEQYFGPGTRLTVT.